Each of the 31 T cell receptor beta chains below was sequenced from the same sample in a study of blood T cells in healthy people across ages. Combining a sample-barcoded 5' primer with a J-beta primer mix, a second PCR ran for roughly 7 to 12 cycles. TCRdb reprocessed the 5' RACE reads with MiXCR, giving one entry per CDR3 protein. The top ten hold 15% to 20% of the sample, which has approximately 1,000,000 distinct CDR3 sequences, 40% to 45% seen once. Sequences were obtained from blood. These TCRs come from a woman aged 60-75 years in good health.

Comments on this clonotype: One end of the junction varies from germline; a read error may be responsible. The chain has TRBV2 and TRBJ2-7, with unresolved D. CDR1 and CDR2 (germline): SNHLY, FYNNEI. The CDR3 covers 15 residues. CDR3 in amino acids: CASREGYLSSYEQYF. In DNA form, the CDR3 reads TGTGCCAGCAGAGAAGGGTACTTAAGCTCCTACGAGCAGTACTTC.

This rearrangement joins TRBV29-1 to TRBJ2-7, with D perhaps TRBD1 or TRBD2 (5 bases each). The germline CDR1 and CDR2 sequences are SQVTM and ANQGSEA. Trimming left V 1 base short and J 7 bases short, with 11 bases between. This CDR3 contains 12 residues. As DNA, the CDR3 is TGCAGCGTTGAAGTTGGGGGTCCTGAGCAGTACTTC. Protein product: CSVEVGGPEQYF.

Many counts were recorded for this clonotype. The rearrangement joins TRBV29-1 to TRBJ2-1; 8 bases align to TRBD1. Per the germline V gene, CDR1 is SQVTM and CDR2 is ANQGSEA. Trimming removed 5 bases from V and 9 bases from J; junction bases left unmatched: 6. This CDR3 has 12 amino acids. CDR3 sequence (DNA): TGCAGCGTTCGACAGGGGCAGGGTGAGCAGTTCTTC. Encoded protein: CSVRQGQGEQFF.

This chain connects TRBV20-1 to TRBJ2-5, with D perhaps TRBD2 (5 bases). Per germline, CDR1 DFQATT and CDR2 SNEGSKA (reference sequence). V lost 1 base and J lost 12, with 21 bases in between. This CDR3 is built from 14 residues. CDR3 sequence (DNA): TGCAGTGCTAGAGGTCCTGGCAGCGGAGTAGAGGAGTACTTC. Translated: CSARGPGSGVEEYF.

The chain combines TRBV20-1 with TRBJ2-7, with D uncertain. V was shortened by 1 base and J by 7 bases, with 17 bases between the two germline ends. The germline CDR1 and CDR2 sequences are DFQATT and SNEGSKA (reference sequence). There are 14 residues in the CDR3. The CDR3 is CSARVPPRANEQYF. The CDR3 nucleotides read TGCAGTGCTAGAGTCCCTCCCCGAGCAAATGAGCAGTACTTC.

This clonotype was seen a few times. The chain is built from TRBV10-3 and TRBJ1-1, with TRBD1 matching 9 bases. The V segment lost 2 bases and the J segment 2 bases; nucleotides outside the gene matches: 3. Germline loops: CDR1 ENHRY, CDR2 SYGVKD. CDR3 size: 15 residues. The chain's CDR3 is CAISEGGQGNTEAFF. CDR3 coding DNA: TGTGCCATCAGTGAGGGGGGACAGGGCAACACTGAAGCTTTCTTT.

The chain is built from TRBV6-1 and TRBJ1-1; no clear D. The CDR3 extends over 13 amino acids. The V and J ends lost 7 bases and 1 base respectively, with 10 bases between them. The germline CDR1 and CDR2 sequences are MNHNS and SASEGT. The CDR3 is CASTTLANTEAFF. Here the CDR3 DNA reads TGTGCCAGCACCACGCTTGCGAACACTGAAGCTTTCTTT.

The V gene is TRBV20-1, the J gene TRBJ2-1; D is unresolved. V was clipped by 1 base and J by 0 bases, with 10 bases between them. From germline, CDR1 is DFQATT and CDR2 SNEGSKA (reference sequence). This CDR3 region has 15 residues. CDR3 protein: CSARVARSSYNEQFF. The DNA for the CDR3 is TGCAGTGCTAGAGTGGCTAGAAGCTCCTACAATGAGCAGTTCTTC.

The V call is TRBV20-1, the J call TRBJ2-7; tentatively, D is TRBD1 (6 bases). Per the germline V gene, CDR1 is DFQATT and CDR2 is SNEGSKA (reference sequence). The CDR3 loop spans 13 amino acids. V was shortened by 6 bases and J by 2 bases, with 14 bases between the two germline ends. The CDR3 nucleotides read TGCAGTGCGCCGTTAGACAGGACCTACGAGCAGTACTTC. Translation: CSAPLDRTYEQYF.

The chain uses TRBV15 and TRBJ2-5, with D unclear. The J call is doubtful: the DNA matches TRBJ2-7 better. Germline CDR1 LNHNV, CDR2 YYDKDF (reference sequence). The CDR3 loop spans 16 amino acids. Written as DNA, the CDR3 is TGTGCCACCAGCAGATTTCCGCGAGGCAAGCGTGGCGAGCAGTACTTC. Its translation is CATSRFPRGKRGEQYF.

V is TRBV9 and J is TRBJ1-4; D is undetermined. V shed 3 bases and J shed 0 bases, with 9 bases lying between them. CDR1 is SGDLS, CDR2 YYNGEE, per germline. The CDR3 consists of 15 residues. This CDR3 is CASSATDATNEKLFF. CDR3 nucleotides: TGTGCCAGCAGCGCGACGGATGCAACTAATGAAAAACTGTTTTTT.

This clonotype was recorded at least ten times. V and J are TRBV29-1 and TRBJ2-1, with 13 positions matching TRBD2. The CDR3 has 15 residues. The J segment lost 4 bases and the V segment lost 1 base, leaving 1 base of the junction unmatched. Germline V gene sequence: CDR1 SQVTM, CDR2 ANQGSEA. CDR3 loop: CSVEGLAGGYNEQFF. In DNA form, the CDR3 reads TGCAGCGTTGAAGGACTAGCGGGAGGTTACAATGAGCAGTTCTTC.

This chain joins TRBV4-1 and TRBJ2-3, with 8 bases matching TRBD2. Germline values: CDR1 MGHRA, CDR2 YSYEKL. Trimming removed 1 base from V and 4 bases from J; junction bases left unmatched: 7. This CDR3 spans 16 amino acids. The CDR3 DNA reads TGCGCCAGCAGCCAAGGAGGGAGCGGGAGTCCAGATACGCAGTATTTT. It encodes CASSQGGSGSPDTQYF.

The chain employs TRBV7-9 and TRBJ1-2; maybe TRBD1 (5 bases). V shed 3 bases and J shed 7 bases, with 12 bases lying between them. CDR1 is SEHNR and CDR2 is FQNEAQ in the germline V gene (reference sequence). The length of the CDR3 is 13 residues. CDR3 DNA sequence: TGTGCCAGCAGCTTCCAGGCGGGGGGTGGCTACACCTTC. This encodes CASSFQAGGGYTF.

The rearrangement uses TRBV6-1 and TRBJ2-4; TRBD2 is a possible D gene (5 bases). Judging by the DNA end, TRBJ2-5 fits better; the J call may be wrong. Per the germline V gene, CDR1 is MNHNS and CDR2 is SASEGT. This CDR3 comprises 13 residues. The CDR3 coding sequence is TGTGCCATTCGTGGCGGGTCTAAAGAGACCCAGTACTTC. Encoded protein: CAIRGGSKETQYF.

This chain uses TRBV10-3 with TRBJ1-6; D call uncertain. Deletions cut 2 bases from V and 4 bases from J, with 6 bases between. Germline-derived CDR1 and CDR2 are ENHRY and SYGVKD. The CDR3 has 14 amino acids. The CDR3 bases are TGTGCCATCAGTGAGGGGGAATATAATTCACCCCTCCACTTT. Translating gives CAISEGEYNSPLHF.

The chain combines TRBV12-3 or TRBV12-4 with TRBJ2-2; 7 bases fit TRBD1. The CDR3 sequence is 15 residues long. The J segment lost 1 base and the V segment lost 5 bases, leaving 4 bases of the junction unmatched. This chain's CDR3 is CASSPRTGNTGELFF. As DNA, the CDR3 is TGTGCCAGCAGTCCTCGGACAGGGAACACCGGGGAGCTGTTTTTT.

This clonotype was counted a few times. The gene calls are TRBV7-8 and TRBJ1-2, with a weak D call TRBD1 (6 bases). The V end was cut by 5 bases, the J end by 5 bases, with 18 bases between. The germline gives CDR1 SGHVS, CDR2 FQNEAQ. This CDR3 region has 15 residues. The DNA of the CDR3 is TGTGCCAGCAGCCCTAGTCTTGTGGACAGTTATGGCTACACCTTC. It codes for CASSPSLVDSYGYTF. Complete variable domain (other parts from reference TRBV7-8 and TRBJ1-2): GAGVSQSPRYKVAKRGQDVALRCDPISGHVSLFWYQQALGQGPEFLTYFQNEAQLDKSGLPSDRFFAERPEGSVSTLKIQRTQQEDSAVYLCASSPSLVDSYGYTFGSGTRLTVV.

This clonotype was counted a few times. The chain combines TRBV28 with TRBJ2-6, with no clear D. CDR1 and CDR2 (germline): MDHEN, SYDVKM. This CDR3 contains 16 residues. The V and J ends lost 5 bases and 0 bases respectively, with 11 bases between them. CDR3 amino acids: CASSPLMLSGANVLTF. The CDR3 DNA follows: TGTGCCAGCAGTCCCCTCATGCTCTCTGGGGCCAACGTCCTGACTTTC.

This clonotype has just a few counts. V usage is TRBV6-6 and J usage is TRBJ2-1; perhaps TRBD1 as D (5 bases). Germline V gives CDR1 MNHNY, CDR2 SVGAGI (reference sequence). The ends were cut back, 2 bases at V and 5 bases at J, with 10 bases in the middle. This CDR3 has 14 amino acids. CDR3 region: CASSYPRQNNEQFF. DNA for the CDR3: TGTGCCAGCAGTTACCCACGACAGAACAATGAGCAGTTCTTC.

This clonotype was found a few times. The chain is built from TRBV20-1 and TRBJ1-2, with a possible D match to TRBD1 (6 bases). This CDR3 is 14 amino acids long. CDR1 and CDR2 (germline): DFQATT, SNEGSKA (reference sequence). V lost 0 bases and J lost 4, with 12 bases in between. CDR3 region: CSARDPGVSYGYTF. The CDR3 DNA reads TGCAGTGCTAGAGACCCAGGGGTATCCTATGGCTACACCTTC.

The table lists this clonotype with a few counts. The chain employs TRBV12-3 or TRBV12-4 and TRBJ2-5; no firm D call. The DNA matches TRBJ2-7 better at its end, which makes the J call doubtful. The CDR3 totals 13 residues. CDR3 in amino acids: CASSLQEAREQYF. CDR3 nucleotides: TGTGCCAGCAGCCTCCAAGAGGCTCGCGAGCAGTACTTC.

J is TRBJ1-1 and V is TRBV11-1, with no clear D. Germline-derived CDR1 and CDR2 are SGHAT and FQDESV (reference sequence). V was clipped by 3 bases and J by 1 base, with 12 bases between them. CDR3 length: 15 residues. CDR3 region: CASSLPESGNTEAFF. CDR3 DNA: TGTGCCAGCAGCTTGCCGGAGTCAGGGAACACTGAAGCTTTCTTT.

The V call is TRBV20-1, the J call TRBJ1-2; D remains ambiguous. Germline values: CDR1 DFQATT, CDR2 SNEGSKA (reference sequence). The germline V and J ends were trimmed by 3 bases and 2 bases, with 16 bases remaining between them. This CDR3 spans 15 amino acids. CDR3 sequence reads: CSARDPLGLNYGYTF. In DNA, the CDR3 is TGCAGTGCTAGGGACCCCCTCGGGCTAAACTATGGCTACACCTTC.

The chain has TRBV5-1 and TRBJ2-7, with D tentatively TRBD1 (5 bases). V was trimmed by 1 base and J by 5 bases, leaving 13 bases between them. The CDR3 sequence is 14 residues long. Per the germline V gene, CDR1 is SGHRS and CDR2 is YFSETQ. CDR3 sequence reads: CASSLNRGTNEQYF. The CDR3 nucleotides are TGCGCCAGCAGCTTGAATAGGGGAACCAACGAGCAGTACTTC.

The chain couples TRBV20-1 to TRBJ1-5; D ambiguous. The V end lost 0 bases, the J end lost 7 bases, and 22 bases lay between the germline ends. Germline CDR1 reads DFQATT; CDR2 reads SNEGSKA (reference sequence). This CDR3 comprises 17 residues. CDR3 amino acids: CSARDPQVRSLGQPQHF. The CDR3 nucleotides read TGCAGTGCTAGAGATCCACAAGTACGTAGTTTAGGCCAGCCCCAGCATTTT.

This clonotype was seen more than once but under ten times. The chain employs TRBV29-1 and TRBJ2-1; 7 bases line up with TRBD2. CDR1 is SQVTM and CDR2 is ANQGSEA in the germline V gene. The CDR3 consists of 15 residues. The CDR3 nucleotides read TGCAGTGGGAGCGCGGGAGACTGGTTTATCGATGAGCAGTTCTTC. Translated: CSGSAGDWFIDEQFF.

The chain recombines TRBV10-3 with TRBJ2-7; D gene ambiguous. The CDR3 spans 14 residues. The V gene's germline CDR1 is ENHRY and CDR2 SYGVKD. V lost 6 bases, J lost 0 bases, and 12 bases lay in between. The CDR3 loop reads CAIRQDGSSYEQYF. CDR3 DNA sequence: TGTGCCATCAGGCAGGACGGTAGCTCCTACGAGCAGTACTTC.

This clonotype was detected only a few times. V usage is TRBV11-2 and J usage is TRBJ2-1; 7 nucleotides agree with TRBD1. Germline lookup yields CDR1 SGHAT and CDR2 FQNNGV. Trimming removed 2 bases from V and 0 bases from J; junction bases left unmatched: 16. The CDR3 length is 20 residues. The CDR3 is CASSLQPPDRIYSSYNEQFF. The CDR3 region has the DNA TGTGCCAGCAGCTTACAACCCCCGGACAGGATCTATAGCTCCTACAATGAGCAGTTCTTC.

The chain links TRBV28 to TRBJ2-7; D is possibly TRBD2 (6 bases). Looked up from germline, CDR1 is MDHEN and CDR2 is SYDVKM. V lost 5 bases and J lost 3, with 17 bases in between. The CDR3 covers 15 residues. In nucleotides, the CDR3 is TGTGCCAGCAGTGGAAGGGACTTGAAATACTACGAGCAGTACTTC. Translation gives CASSGRDLKYYEQYF.

CDR3 sequence reads: CAISGGTRFDEQFF. CDR3 bases: TGTGCCATCAGTGGGGGGACTAGGTTCGATGAGCAGTTCTTC. The J gene is TRBJ2-1, the V gene TRBV10-3; 8 bases agree with TRBD2. The CDR3 loop spans 14 amino acids. Germline V gene data show CDR1 as ENHRY and CDR2 as SYGVKD. J was trimmed by 8 bases and V by 4 bases; bases with no gene match: 7.